These 8 T cell receptor beta chains share one sample of origin, sequenced in a study of cytomegalovirus exposure and HLA in healthy donors. Method: immunoSEQ multiplex PCR; TCRdb's copy keeps in-frame clones and lacks some. Here the sample spans some 40,000 clones, over 80% being singletons. The sample taken for sequencing was PBMCs. These receptor sequences come from a man aged 18 to 35 in good health and CMV-seronegative.

This clone has just one count. This chain uses TRBV6-6 with TRBJ2-7; TRBD2 is a possible D gene (5 bases). CDR1 and CDR2 (germline): MNHNY, SVGAGI (reference sequence). The CDR3 contains 14 residues. Between the trimmed V and J ends, which lost 5 bases and 2 bases, there was a span of 13 bases. CDR3 DNA: TGTGCCAGCAGTAGTACCGGGGAACCCTACGAGCAGTACTTC. It codes for CASSSTGEPYEQYF.

The J gene is TRBJ2-5, the V gene TRBV7-8; perhaps TRBD2 as D (6 bases). This CDR3 has 11 residues. Germline assignment: CDR1 SGHVS and CDR2 FQNEAQ. Trimming removed 3 bases at V and 13 bases at J, with 12 bases between. CDR3 DNA sequence: TGTGCCAGCAGCTTTTCGGGACTCAGGTACTTC. Translated: CASSFSGLRYF. The full variable domain, rest sourced from reference TRBV7-8 and TRBJ2-5, is GAGVSQSPRYKVAKRGQDVALRCDPISGHVSLFWYQQALGQGPEFLTYFQNEAQLDKSGLPSDRFFAERPEGSVSTLKIQRTQQEDSAVYLCASSFSGLRYFGPGTRLLVL.

The CDR3 here is CASSARGGGARTQYF. For the CDR3, the DNA is TGTGCCAGCAGTGCGCGGGGCGGGGGGGCGAGAACCCAGTACTTC. This sequence joins TRBV6-1 and TRBJ2-5; 9 nucleotides match TRBD2. From germline, CDR1 is MNHNS and CDR2 SASEGT. This CDR3 is built from 15 residues. V lost 4 bases to trimming and J lost 8 bases; unmatched junction nucleotides: 11.

The chain carries TRBV7-2 and TRBJ2-3; D perhaps matches TRBD1 (5 bases). Germline CDR1 reads SGHTA; CDR2 reads FQGNSA. The CDR3 has 14 residues. Trimming took off 2 bases at V and 3 bases at J, with 9 bases between the two ends. CDR3 region: CASSLWGPTDTQYF. The CDR3 coding sequence is TGTGCCAGCAGCTTATGGGGCCCAACAGATACGCAGTATTTT.

This chain links TRBV6-4 with TRBJ2-1; 15 bases fit TRBD2. This CDR3 region has 15 residues. Germline loops: CDR1 MRHNA, CDR2 SNTAGT. The ends lost 4 bases at V and 6 bases at J; junction bases unmatched: 1. This chain's CDR3 is CASSGTSGGANEQFF. In DNA, the CDR3 is TGTGCCAGCAGTGGGACTAGCGGGGGGGCCAATGAGCAGTTCTTC.

In nucleotides, the CDR3 is TGTGCCAGCAGTTTAGTGACTCTTGAAGCTTTCTTT. Translating gives CASSLVTLEAFF. This chain links TRBV28 with TRBJ1-1; D gene ambiguous. The germline gives CDR1 MDHEN, CDR2 SYDVKM. Trimming stripped 2 bases from V and 7 bases from J, with 8 bases between. This CDR3 has 12 amino acids.

The chain couples TRBV20-1 to TRBJ2-3, with no clear D. Looked up from germline, CDR1 is DFQATT and CDR2 is SNEGSKA (reference sequence). This CDR3 is 11 amino acids long. CDR3 sequence: CSITSTDTQYF. CDR3 sequence (DNA): TGCAGCATAACTAGCACAGATACGCAGTATTTT.

The chain joins TRBV7-9 to TRBJ2-7; D possibly corresponds to TRBD1 (5 bases). Between the trimmed V and J ends, which lost 1 base and 3 bases, there was a span of 13 bases. The germline gives CDR1 SEHNR, CDR2 FQNEAQ (reference sequence). This CDR3 has 15 amino acids. CDR3: CASSLVPDSLYEQYF. The CDR3 DNA reads as TGTGCCAGCAGCTTAGTTCCCGACAGCCTCTACGAGCAGTACTTC.